Listed here are 20 T cell receptor beta chains from one sample, sequenced in a study of Ad26.COV2.S vaccination and SARS-CoV-2 variants. Sequenced by immunoSEQ multiplex PCR; TCRdb stores in-frame clones only, minus some. Here the sample spans some 340,000 clones, around four fifths being singletons. This sample's treatment: around 19 received Ad26.COV2.S at low or high dose, single or two shots; roughly 5 received placebo; per-sample allocation not given. Sampling was performed 63 days after the first vaccine or placebo injection. The sequences come from peripheral blood, collected in a trial of Ad26.COV2.S vaccine versus placebo. The source of these receptors is a person aged 18-65 years who received the Ad26.COV2.S COVID-19 vaccine or a placebo.

The gene calls are TRBV5-5 and TRBJ1-2; D remains unclear. V lost 0 bases, J lost 0 bases, and 9 bases lay in between. In germline, CDR1 is SGHKS, CDR2 YYEKEE (reference sequence). The CDR3 is 15 residues long. CDR3 in DNA: TGTGCCAGCAGCTTGGTCCTGACAACTAACTATGGCTACACCTTC. As protein: CASSLVLTTNYGYTF.

The chain recombines TRBV5-6 with TRBJ1-1, with D tentatively TRBD1 (6 bases). This CDR3 has 15 residues. The germline V gene has CDR1 SGHDT and CDR2 YYEEEE. V lost 5 bases and J 7 bases, leaving 21 bases between the germline ends. For the CDR3, the DNA is TGTGCCAGCAGAGATTGGGGGGGGCAATTAAGTGAAGCTTTCTTT. The encoded protein is CASRDWGGQLSEAFF.

V gene TRBV18 combines with J gene TRBJ2-3; 7 bases agree with TRBD2. Germline CDR1 is KGHSH and CDR2 is LQKENI. V was clipped by 6 bases and J by 8 bases; unmatched bases: 14. The CDR3 spans 15 residues. The CDR3 DNA reads TGTGCCAGCTCGCAACCCGGGTCCCCGGGAGGTACGCAGTATTTT. It is translated as CASSQPGSPGGTQYF.

The chain carries TRBV20-1 and TRBJ2-7, with D unclear. The CDR3 is made up of 11 amino acids. Trimming stripped 5 bases from V and 4 bases from J, with 9 bases between. Germline lookup yields CDR1 DFQATT and CDR2 SNEGSKA (reference sequence). The chain's CDR3 is CSAPDPYEQYF. As DNA, the CDR3 is TGCAGTGCTCCCGACCCATACGAGCAGTACTTC.

The CDR3 here is CASSFWTDNISYTF. CDR3 bases: TGTGCCAGCAGTTTTTGGACAGACAACATCAGCTACACCTTC. This chain joins TRBV27 and TRBJ1-2; TRBD1 might be the D (6 bases). The V gene lost 3 bases and the J gene lost 9 bases, with 17 bases spanning the gap. The CDR3 has 14 amino acids. Germline CDR1 reads MNHEY; CDR2 reads SMNVEV (reference sequence).

This clone has a count of ten or more. This rearrangement joins TRBV29-1 to TRBJ2-7; D is unresolved. Per the germline V gene, CDR1 is SQVTM and CDR2 is ANQGSEA. CDR3 length: 12 residues. Trimming removed 2 bases from V and 0 bases from J, with 5 bases in between. The DNA for the CDR3 is TGCAGCGTTGAACAGTCCTCCTACGAGCAGTACTTC. Its translation: CSVEQSSYEQYF.

The chain employs TRBV27 and TRBJ2-7; TRBD1 aligns across 10 bases. After removal of 5 bases from V and 7 bases from J, the junction contained 8 bases not matched to a gene. CDR3 length: 14 residues. Germline-derived CDR1 and CDR2 are MNHEY and SMNVEV (reference sequence). The CDR3 is CASSRDRGWGEQYF. The CDR3 nucleotides read TGTGCCAGCAGTCGGGACAGGGGTTGGGGGGAGCAGTACTTC.

This chain connects TRBV9 to TRBJ2-7; D not resolved. Germline V CDR1 and CDR2: SGDLS, YYNGEE. CDR3 length: 13 amino acids. V lost 4 bases, J lost 7 bases, and 15 bases lay in between. CDR3 DNA: TGTGCCAGCAGCATTTTCTTGGGTCGGGAGCAGTACTTC. It yields the protein CASSIFLGREQYF.

The sample holds a few counts of this clone. In nucleotides, the CDR3 is TGTGCCAGCAGCTCAACAAACCAGAATGAAGCTTTCTTT. Its protein is CASSSTNQNEAFF. The J gene is TRBJ1-1, the V gene TRBV7-3; no firm D call. The V end lost 4 bases, the J end lost 7 bases, and 13 bases lay between the germline ends. From germline, CDR1 is SGHTA and CDR2 FQGTGA. CDR3 size: 13 residues.

The chain combines TRBV3-1 (or the pseudogene TRBV3-2) with TRBJ1-5; a weak D match, TRBD1 (5 bases). V was clipped by 5 bases and J by 6 bases, with 20 bases between them. Looked up from germline, CDR1 is LGHDT and CDR2 is YNNKEL (reference sequence). This CDR3 has 16 amino acids. The CDR3 DNA sequence: TGTGCCAGCAGCGCGAGTGCAGGTGGGGGAGGTCAGCCCCAGCATTTT. Its protein is CASSASAGGGGQPQHF.

In nucleotides, the CDR3 is TGCAGTGCTAGACAGTCCAAACTGTTTTTT. This sequence encodes CSARQSKLFF. This chain uses TRBV20-1 with TRBJ1-4; D is undetermined. This CDR3 is built from 10 residues. CDR1 is DFQATT, CDR2 SNEGSKA, per germline (reference sequence). V was trimmed by 2 bases and J by 11 bases, leaving 6 bases between them.

The V call is TRBV3-1 (or the pseudogene TRBV3-2), the J call TRBJ2-7; no clear D gene. Germline V lookup: CDR1 LGHDT, CDR2 YNNKEL (reference sequence). The length of the CDR3 is 13 residues. Trimming cost V 1 base and J 4 bases, with 8 bases left between them. CDR3 in DNA: TGTGCCAGCAGCCAAGCGTCGGTTTACGAGCAGTACTTC. This codes for CASSQASVYEQYF.

V is TRBV4-2 and J is TRBJ2-2; 9 positions agree with TRBD1. This CDR3 spans 16 amino acids. Germline assignment: CDR1 LGHNA and CDR2 YNFKEQ. The ends lost 0 bases at V and 7 bases at J; junction bases unmatched: 6. CDR3 nucleotide sequence: TGTGCCAGCAGCCAAGAATGGGACAGGGATTTCGGGGAGCTGTTTTTT. It codes for CASSQEWDRDFGELFF.

The gene calls are TRBV27 and TRBJ2-5, with 9 bases matching TRBD2. The CDR3 contains 15 residues. Germline V CDR1 and CDR2: MNHEY, SMNVEV (reference sequence). V gave up 1 base and J gave up 2 bases; unmatched junction bases: 2. The CDR3 loop is CASSLLSGGQETQYF. In DNA, the CDR3 is TGTGCCAGCAGTTTATTAAGCGGGGGGCAAGAGACCCAGTACTTC.

The V call is TRBV9, the J call TRBJ1-4; D is unclear. This CDR3 region has 16 residues. Trimming pared 1 base from V and 0 bases from J, leaving 10 bases between. The germline V gene has CDR1 SGDLS and CDR2 YYNGEE. The CDR3 region has the DNA TGTGCCAGCAGCGTACCCAGGCCGCCAACTAATGAAAAACTGTTTTTT. It is translated as CASSVPRPPTNEKLFF. The full variable domain, completed using reference TRBV9 and TRBJ1-4, is DSGVTQTPKHLITATGQRVTLRCSPRSGDLSVYWYQQSLDQGLQFLIQYYNGEERAKGNILERFSAQQFPDLHSELNLSSLELGDSALYFCASSVPRPPTNEKLFFGSGTQLSVL.

The V and J genes are TRBV25-1 and TRBJ1-6; 9 bases map to TRBD1. The CDR3 covers 15 residues. Germline-derived CDR1 and CDR2 are MGHDK and SYGVNS. Trimming took 8 bases from V and 5 from J; bases not matched to a gene: 7. The CDR3 region has the DNA TGTGCCAGCTGCGACAGGGGGTCCCATAATTCACCCCTCCACTTT. It codes for CASCDRGSHNSPLHF.

The chain couples TRBV28 to TRBJ1-2; the D is unclear. The CDR3 runs to 14 residues. Trimming shortened V by 5 bases and J by 1 base, and 11 bases separated the two germline ends. The V gene's germline CDR1 is MDHEN and CDR2 SYDVKM. The CDR3 loop reads CASSIPELNYGYTF. CDR3 DNA: TGTGCCAGCAGTATCCCAGAACTTAACTATGGCTACACCTTC.

This clone has only a few counts. The chain joins TRBV18 to TRBJ1-2; 7 positions agree with TRBD1. This CDR3 is built from 15 residues. The trim removed 5 bases at V and 0 bases at J, leaving 6 bases unmatched. CDR1 and CDR2 (germline): KGHSH, LQKENI. The CDR3 bases are TGTGCCAGCTCAGCGCAGGGGGTAGCTAACTATGGCTACACCTTC. Protein: CASSAQGVANYGYTF.

The J gene is TRBJ2-5, the V gene TRBV30; possibly TRBD1 for D (5 bases). The germline V and J ends were trimmed by 1 base and 0 bases, with 12 bases remaining between them. CDR3 length: 15 residues. Looked up from germline, CDR1 is GTSNPN and CDR2 is SVGIG (reference sequence). The CDR3 bases are TGTGCCTGGAGTGGAGCAGGGAAGTACCAAGAGACCCAGTACTTC. Amino acids: CAWSGAGKYQETQYF.

This chain connects TRBV18 to TRBJ1-1; unclear D gene. This CDR3 region has 13 residues. Germline assignment: CDR1 KGHSH and CDR2 LQKENI. The V end lost 3 bases, the J end lost 3 bases, and 8 bases lay between the germline ends. The DNA of the CDR3 is TGTGCCAGCTCACCCCTTGGGTACACTGAAGCTTTCTTT. It specifies CASSPLGYTEAFF.